This TCR beta chain was retrieved from a study of vaccination and CD4 T cells after COVID-19. Study conclusions and caveats: Spike mono-reactivity was found in 304 of 307 vaccine-specific clones from convalescent patients.

Sample treatment: approximately 9-day PBMC culture with coronavirus spike peptide pools or control peptides (ViraFEST assay). Upon completion of 10 days of culture, CD4+ T cells were isolated via negative selection. The Oncomine TCR Beta short-read assay was what sequenced the DNA obtained from cultured CD4+ T cells. TCRdb used MiXCR to reprocess the PCR reads, holding one entry per CDR3 protein. The sample includes 20,000 to 25,000 distinct CDR3 sequences, around half of them seen just once. Germline CDR1 reads MNHEY; CDR2 reads SVGEGT. This CDR3 spans 12 amino acids. Trimming removed 5 bases from V and 0 bases from J, with 4 bases in between. This clonotype was detected only a few times. Its antigen remains unidentified.

Sequencing was done on a sample of CD4+ T cells from blood, cultured in vitro. V is TRBV6-2 or TRBV6-3 and J is TRBJ1-2, with D hard to call. This receptor was obtained from a human donor who had recovered from COVID-19. CDR3 sequence reads: CASSLTNYGYTF. CDR3 sequence (DNA): TGTGCCAGCAGTCTAACTAACTATGGCTACACCTTC.